Included here is one T cell receptor beta chain sequence, with context. Its antigen remains unidentified. Only CD45RO-negative cells positively selected for CCR7 counted as naive CD8 cells, so terminally differentiated effector memory CD45RA+ cells were excluded. This CDR3 is built from 17 residues. The data stem from a study of shared clonotypes between healthy human individuals. Findings and limits, study-wide: Clonotype sharing levels among donors were expected to vary with sequencing depth.

TCRdb's table, derived via immunoSEQ multiplex PCR, lists solely in-frame clones and lacks some. The profile shows approximately 810,000 clones, 92% of them singletons. This chain uses TRBV21-1 with TRBJ1-2. TRBV21-1 constitutes a pseudogene. This TCR came from a man under 40 in good health. The material sequenced was naive CD8+ T cells sorted from blood. CDR3 coding DNA: TGTGCCAGCAGCTACCCCCCATCCCTCAAGGCTAACTATGGCTACACCTTC. Its translation is CASSYPPSLKANYGYTF.